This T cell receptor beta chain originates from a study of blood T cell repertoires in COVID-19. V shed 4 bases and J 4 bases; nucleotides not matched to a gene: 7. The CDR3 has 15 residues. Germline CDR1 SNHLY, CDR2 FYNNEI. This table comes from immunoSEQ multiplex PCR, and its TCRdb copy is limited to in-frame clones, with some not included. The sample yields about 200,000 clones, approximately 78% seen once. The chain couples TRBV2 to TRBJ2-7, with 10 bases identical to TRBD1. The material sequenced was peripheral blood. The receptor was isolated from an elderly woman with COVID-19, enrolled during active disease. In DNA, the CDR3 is TGTGCCAGCAGTGGAGACAGGGGGCAAGGGTACGAGCAGTACTTC. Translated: CASSGDRGQGYEQYF.